Described below is a single TCR beta chain sequence and its context. In TCRdb, the multiplex PCR reads were re-called with MiXCR into one record per CDR3 protein. This table has roughly 70,000 distinct CDR3 sequences, less than 45% appearing once. This sample is drawn from a study of breast tumors, draining lymph nodes, adjacent tissues. CDR3 length: 15 amino acids. CDR1 and CDR2 from the germline V gene are MNHEY and SVGAGI. V lost 7 bases, J lost 7 bases, and 8 bases stayed unmatched. This sequence joins TRBV6-5 and TRBJ2-1; 12 bases map to TRBD2. The sample taken for sequencing was breast tumor tissue. This receptor was obtained from a female donor with breast cancer. Some clones in this sample may be carry-over from other donors' samples. CDR3 protein: CASTPGLAGLNEQFF. Here the CDR3 DNA reads TGTGCCAGCACCCCGGGACTAGCGGGCCTAAATGAGCAGTTCTTC.